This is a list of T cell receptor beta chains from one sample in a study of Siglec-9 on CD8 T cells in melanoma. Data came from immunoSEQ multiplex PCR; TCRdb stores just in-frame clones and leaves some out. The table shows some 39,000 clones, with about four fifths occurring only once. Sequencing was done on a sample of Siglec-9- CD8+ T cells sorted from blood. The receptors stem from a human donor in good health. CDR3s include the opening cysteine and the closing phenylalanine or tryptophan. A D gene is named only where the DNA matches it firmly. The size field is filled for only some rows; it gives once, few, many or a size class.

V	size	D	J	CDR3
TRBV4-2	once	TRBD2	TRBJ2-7	CASSLAGDLYEQYF
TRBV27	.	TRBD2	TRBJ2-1	CASCDGTSGLNEQFF
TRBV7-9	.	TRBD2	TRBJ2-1	CASSPPGGSYNEQFF
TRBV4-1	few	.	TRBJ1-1	CASSQDQGLTTEAFF
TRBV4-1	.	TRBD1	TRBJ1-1	CASSRLEGATEAFF
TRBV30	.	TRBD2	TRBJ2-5	CAWSVGSGGLQETQYF
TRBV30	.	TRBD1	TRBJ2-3	CAWSDGTGTDTQYF
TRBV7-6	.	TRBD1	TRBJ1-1	CASSHFRDRHMNTEAFF
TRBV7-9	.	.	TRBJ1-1	CASSLARETNTEAFF
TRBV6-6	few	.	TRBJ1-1	CASSYVGVSMNTEAFF
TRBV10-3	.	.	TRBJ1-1	CAISGDDRMNTEAFF
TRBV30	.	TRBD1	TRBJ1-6	CAWSPGQAASPLHF
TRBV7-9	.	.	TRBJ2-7	CASSLGRGEVDEQYF
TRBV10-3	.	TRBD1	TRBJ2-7	CAIRGTDSYEQYF
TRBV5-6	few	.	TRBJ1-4	CASSLTGEVEKLFF
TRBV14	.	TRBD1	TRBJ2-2	CASSQEDRDVTGELFF
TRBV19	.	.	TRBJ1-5	CASTQTTGRRNQPQHF
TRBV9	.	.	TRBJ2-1	CASSARENEQFF
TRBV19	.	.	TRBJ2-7	CASSPEGDSYEQYF
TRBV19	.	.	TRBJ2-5	CASSISLAGLETQYF
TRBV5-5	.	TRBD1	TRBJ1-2	CASSNWDREAYGYTF
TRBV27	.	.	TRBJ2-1	CATTAGTGPPFF
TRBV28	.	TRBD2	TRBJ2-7	CASSSLEREIDEQYF
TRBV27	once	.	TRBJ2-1	CASSLQGGLQFF
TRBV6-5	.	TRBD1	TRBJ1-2	CASSWDSRGYTF
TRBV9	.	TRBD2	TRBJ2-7	CASSPGGVLIYEQYF
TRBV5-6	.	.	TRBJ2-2	CASSLGTTNTGELFF
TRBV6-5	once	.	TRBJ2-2	CASSYSVNTGELFF
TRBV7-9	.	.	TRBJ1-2	CASSTGRAPYGYTF
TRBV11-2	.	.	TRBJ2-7	CASSYRLSYEQYF
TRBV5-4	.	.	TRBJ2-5	CASSPWDQETQYF
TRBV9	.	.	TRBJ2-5	CASSLGWSDGETQYF
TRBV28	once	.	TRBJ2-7	CASSFDPLVSTYEQYF
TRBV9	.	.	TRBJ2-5	CASSAFEGVETQYF
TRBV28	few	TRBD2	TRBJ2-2	CASSLPSGNTGELFF
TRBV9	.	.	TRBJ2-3	CASSAEAGVRTDTQYF
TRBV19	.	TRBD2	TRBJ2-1	CASDSPSGIYNEQFF
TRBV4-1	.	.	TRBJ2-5	CASSPGLPQETQYF
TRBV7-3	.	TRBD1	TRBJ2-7	CASSTTGVGSYEQYF
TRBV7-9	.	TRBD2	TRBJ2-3	CASSASGTRGTDTQYF
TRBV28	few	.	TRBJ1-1	CASSLWGQTEAFF
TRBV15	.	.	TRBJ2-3	CATRDLPGDTQYF
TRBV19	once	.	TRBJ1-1	CASSIRGVTEAFF
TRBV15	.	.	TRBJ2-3	CATNPTRGGTDTQYF
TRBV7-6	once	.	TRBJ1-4	CASSLGNEKLFF
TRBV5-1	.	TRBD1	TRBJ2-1	CASSWTGGNEQFF
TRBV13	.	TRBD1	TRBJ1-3	CASSFGTGAGNTIYF
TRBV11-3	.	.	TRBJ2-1	CASSLGMGYNEQFF
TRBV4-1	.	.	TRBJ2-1	CASSRRADDYSYNEQFF
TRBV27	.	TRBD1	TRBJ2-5	CASSSRTGIQETQYF
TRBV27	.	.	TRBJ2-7	CASSTVPGLDYEQYF